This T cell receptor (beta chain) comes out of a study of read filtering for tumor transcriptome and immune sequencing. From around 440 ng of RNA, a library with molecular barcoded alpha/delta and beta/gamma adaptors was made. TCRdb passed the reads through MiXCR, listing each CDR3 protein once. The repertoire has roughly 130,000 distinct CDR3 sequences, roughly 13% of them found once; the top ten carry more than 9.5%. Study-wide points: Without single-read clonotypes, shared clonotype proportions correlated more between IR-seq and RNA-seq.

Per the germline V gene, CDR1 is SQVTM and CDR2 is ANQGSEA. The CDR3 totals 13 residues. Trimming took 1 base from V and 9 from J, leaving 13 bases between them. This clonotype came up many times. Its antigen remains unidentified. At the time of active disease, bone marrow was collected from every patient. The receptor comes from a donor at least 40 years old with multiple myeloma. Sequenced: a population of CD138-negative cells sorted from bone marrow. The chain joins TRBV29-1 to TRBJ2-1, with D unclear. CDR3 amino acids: CSVEVRSVGEQFF. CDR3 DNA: TGCAGCGTTGAAGTCAGGAGCGTTGGTGAGCAGTTCTTC.